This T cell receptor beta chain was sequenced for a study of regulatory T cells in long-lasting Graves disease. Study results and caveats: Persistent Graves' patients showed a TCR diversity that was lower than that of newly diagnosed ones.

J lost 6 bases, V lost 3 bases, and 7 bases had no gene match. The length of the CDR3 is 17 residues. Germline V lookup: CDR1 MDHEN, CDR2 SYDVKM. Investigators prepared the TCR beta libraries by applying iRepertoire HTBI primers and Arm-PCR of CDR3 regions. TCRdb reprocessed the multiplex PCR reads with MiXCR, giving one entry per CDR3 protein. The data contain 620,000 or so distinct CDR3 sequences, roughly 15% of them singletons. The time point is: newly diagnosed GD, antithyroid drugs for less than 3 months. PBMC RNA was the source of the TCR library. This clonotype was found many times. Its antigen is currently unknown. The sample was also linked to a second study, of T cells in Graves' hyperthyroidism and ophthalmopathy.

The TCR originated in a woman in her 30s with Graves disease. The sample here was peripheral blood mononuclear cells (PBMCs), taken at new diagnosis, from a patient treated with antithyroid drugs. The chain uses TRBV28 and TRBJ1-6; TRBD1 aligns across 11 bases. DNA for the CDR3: TGTGCCAGCAGTTTTCTATCCGGGACAGGGGGTAATTCACCCCTCCACTTT. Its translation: CASSFLSGTGGNSPLHF.